This T cell receptor (beta chain) was identified in a study of cytomegalovirus exposure and HLA in healthy donors. Study-level points and caveats: Rarity characterized most TCR sequences, yet some public TCRs appeared in many donors.

On this clone itself: The antigen remains undetermined.

With 60 Vbeta and 13 Jbeta primers, the PCR was carried out. Sequenced by immunoSEQ multiplex PCR; TCRdb stores in-frame clones only, minus some. Of some 200,000 clones detected, 62% appear once; the ten largest clones hold roughly 2.9%. The CDR3 has 14 residues. Germline CDR1 MNHEY, CDR2 SMNVEV (reference sequence). V lost 6 bases and J 7 bases, leaving 19 bases between the germline ends. This receptor was taken from a middle-aged man in good health and CMV-seronegative. V is TRBV27 and J is TRBJ2-7; the D gene is possibly TRBD2 (6 bases). Sequencing input: PBMCs. CDR3 protein: CASSPGGPTSEQYF. In DNA, the CDR3 is TGTGCCAGCAGCCCCGGGGGACCCACTTCGGAGCAGTACTTC.